The text below deals with one T cell receptor beta chain. No antigen is known for it. Base qualities were left out, and no much larger clone turns up one base away. These data originate in a study of shared clonotypes between healthy human individuals (TCRdb year 2020). Concerning the study at large: The cohort comprised a couple of women and a few men aged 18 to 49 years. To estimate repertoire size and how much clonotypes are shared between individuals, the study performed deep sequencing of blood TCR repertoires from roughly five healthy adults. For each donor, CD4 naive and CD4 memory were each run on three plates, CD8 naive on two plates, and CD8 memory on one plate. To increase sequencing depth and limit assay-specific biases, TCR repertoire library preparation and sequencing were carried out by different laboratories using diverse techniques. Leukapheresis yielded between about 0.85 and 9 billion PBMCs per donor.

The germline V gene provides CDR1 ENHRY and CDR2 SYGVKD. Trimming costs V 7 bases and J 2 bases, and their ends lie 6 bases apart. Inclusive of the bounding cysteine and phenylalanine, the CDR3 is 11 residues long. Just the 33-base CDR3 DNA is kept, in frame starting at base 1. TCR CDR3 regions were amplified from genomic DNA by multiplex PCR using the deep immunoSEQ assay. Extracted genomic DNA from each cell subset was spread evenly across all wells of several immunoSEQ 96-well plates, with each plate serving as a replicate. For sorted subsets, about 210 ng of genomic DNA, equivalent to 25,000 to 30,000 T cell genomes, went into each replicate PCR. Purified libraries were measured with a Qubit 3.0 fluorometer, size-checked on a Bioanalyzer 2100, and measured again with the KAPA Library Quantification kit. Every immunoSEQ 96-well plate was sequenced on a separate single-read 150-cycle Illumina NextSeq 550 flow cell. As for how the authors treated the data: Because the immunoSEQ output included only junctional sequences and no quality scores, the filtering could not be the same as the filtering used for full-length reads. Sequences were annotated with PyIR, a Python wrapper for IgBLAST v1.9, using IMGT germline references to assign V/J genes and CDR3. Reads were filtered out if the reads had weak V/J assignments (E-value above 1e-6), no CDR3, stop codons, out-of-frame junctions, or ambiguous translated residues. V3J clonotypes were defined by identical inferred V gene, J gene, and CDR3 amino acid sequence. The percentage overlap between two repertoires was calculated by dividing the number of shared unique clonotypes by the size of the smaller repertoire. Repertoire richness was assessed with RTK rarefaction, the Chao1 estimator, and Recon v2.1 estimates of unobserved clonotypes. Generation probabilities for all TCRbeta clonotypes obtained by the gDNA method from four donors were computed using OLGA. Drawn from immuneACCESS, this table holds only the in-frame rearrangements with V and J called that TCRdb kept. Clones are partly lost; checked studies trace under half to an unresolved V gene and leave the rest unexplained. D and trimming come from the DNA, and the V and J calls and clone size come from that table. The sample data list around 2.1 million clones, and roughly 91% of these were observed just once. The top ten constitute roughly 1.8% of the sample.

Summary of the overall study and its limitations: Because the study included only a small number of donors, the genetic and exposure-history diversity represented was limited. Clonotypes shared by all four sorted-subset donors showed higher generation probabilities than non-shared clonotypes. Sampling was limited to blood, and TCR repertoires in tissue likely differ from TCR repertoires in blood. Sharing across four donors was observed for approximately 5% of naive CD4, about 4% of naive CD8, 2% to 2.5% of memory CD4, and roughly 0.4% of memory CD8 clonotypes. Pairwise subsampling led to the expectation that sequencing depth would affect the degree of clonotype sharing among donors. Rarefaction of sorted-subset datasets indicated incomplete sequencing despite the large sequencing depth. Estimated clonotype richness was generally larger for naive than for memory subsets.

CD8 naive samples consisted of CD45RO-negative cells that were positively selected for CCR7, yielding a CD45RA+CCR7+ population without TemRA cells. Healthy HIV-negative adults with no recently reported acute infections or vaccinations were included as donors. All donors were Caucasian adults living in Nashville, Tennessee, USA. Blood was obtained by leukapheresis, after which PBMCs were separated by Ficoll-Histopaque density gradient centrifugation and cryopreserved in liquid nitrogen vapor phase. Purity and quantity of every magnetically sorted T cell population were checked by analytical flow cytometry. Genomic DNA was isolated from every sorted fraction and measured by UV absorbance on a Nanodrop 2000c.

The sequence links TRBV10-3 to TRBJ2-7; the D segment cannot be called with confidence. Sequenced input: naive CD8+ T cells from PBMCs. The sample's cell subset or site label is to be understood as: CD45RA+CCR7+. The sequence was collected from a man younger than 30 in good health. Some clones in this sample may be carry-over from other donors' samples. The bases read TGTGCCATCACAGATACCTACGAGCAGTACTTC. Its amino acids are CAITDTYEQYF.